The clone carrying this T cell receptor beta chain was found many times. Its target is unknown. The CDR3 loop spans 15 amino acids. V lost 5 bases to trimming and J lost 4 bases; unmatched junction nucleotides: 5. Germline-derived CDR1 and CDR2 are SGHTA and FQGNSA. This record comes from a study of T-cell reconstitution after alpha-beta-depleted transplantation in children. Study-level points and caveats: Surviving thymic progenitors and recipient T cells were the source of high TCRbeta diversity at day 60 in some patients. About two months after transplant, alpha-beta T cells reportedly came from several hundred expanded graft clones. T-cell counts and diversity at one year following transplant were attributed mainly to newly produced T cells.

Using unique molecular identifiers, the investigators prepared the TCRbeta library. TCRdb re-called the PCR reads with MiXCR, one entry per CDR3 protein. Seen here are fewer than 350,000 distinct CDR3 sequences, 11% observed once, and the top ten hold about 25%. This sequence joins TRBV7-2 and TRBJ2-7; TRBD2 matches at 13 bases. Sequenced here: peripheral blood, sampled 180 days after TCRalphabeta/CD19-depleted stem cell transplant. The receptor was derived from a male patient between 2 and 9 years old who had a stem cell transplant for chronic granulomatous disease, so the T cells may come from the graft donor. This CDR3 is CASSPTSGGGYEQYF. The DNA for the CDR3 is TGTGCCAGCAGCCCCACTAGCGGGGGGGGTTACGAGCAGTACTTC.